The rows below give T cell receptor beta chains drawn from one sample of a study of OX40 agonist ivuxolimab in advanced cancers. The repertoire was sequenced with immunoSEQ multiplex PCR; TCRdb's copy has only in-frame clones and lacks some. The repertoire holds tens of thousands of clones, 84% seen once, with around 27% in the top ten. The sample here was CD4+ or CD8+ T cells sorted from blood, taken in a trial of the OX40 agonist ivuxolimab. The receptors come from an adult with an advanced solid tumor such as melanoma, head and neck, liver or kidney cancer. The CDR3 runs from the conserved cysteine through the conserved F or W. D genes are given only for firm matches. Expanded clones are given a class, and other clones once, few, many or no size at all.

CASSQEGGRPDTQYF	TGCGCCAGCAGCCAAGAGGGGGGGCGCCCAGATACGCAGTATTTT	TRBJ2-3	-	-	TRBV4-1
CASSPPNGLTEAFF	TGTGCCAGCTCACCACCGAACGGACTCACTGAAGCTTTCTTT	TRBJ1-1	-	-	TRBV18
CSVTFRGAQYF	TGCAGCGTTACCTTCCGGGGCGCGCAGTATTTT	TRBJ2-3	-	-	TRBV29-1
CASSPTGVYGYTF	TGCGCCAGCAGCCCTACAGGGGTCTATGGCTACACCTTC	TRBJ1-2	TRBD1	-	TRBV5-1
CASSEDRGRGYEQYF	TGTGCCAGCAGTGAGGACAGGGGAAGGGGATATGAGCAGTACTTC	TRBJ2-7	TRBD1	-	TRBV2
CASIRDQGSSSYNEQFF	TGTGCCAGCATCAGGGACCAGGGGTCGAGCTCCTACAATGAGCAGTTCTTC	TRBJ2-1	-	-	TRBV2
CASSQVLDTQYF	TGCGCCAGCAGCCAAGTTTTGGATACGCAGTATTTT	TRBJ2-3	-	once	TRBV4-3
CASSLDPSFLDEQYF	TGTGCCAGCAGCTTGGATCCTAGCTTCTTGGACGAGCAGTACTTC	TRBJ2-7	-	-	TRBV5-4
CASSVDFSGNTIYF	TGTGCCAGCAGCGTCGACTTCTCTGGAAACACCATATATTTT	TRBJ1-3	-	-	TRBV9
CASSHGGMTANEQYF	TGCGCCAGCAGCCACGGAGGGATGACAGCCAACGAGCAGTACTTC	TRBJ2-7	-	-	TRBV5-1
CASSDYNEQFF	TGTGCCAGCAGCGACTACAATGAGCAGTTCTTC	TRBJ2-1	-	-	TRBV7-2
CAGLAGRGNEQFF	TGTGCCGGTCTAGCGGGTCGCGGCAATGAGCAGTTCTTC	TRBJ2-1	TRBD2	once	TRBV30
CASSATYVANTEAFF	TGTGCCAGCAGTGCCACTTACGTGGCGAACACTGAAGCTTTCTTT	TRBJ1-1	-	-	TRBV2
CASSEGWVSDTQYF	TGTGCCAGCAGTGAAGGATGGGTTTCGGATACGCAGTATTTT	TRBJ2-3	-	-	TRBV2
CASSEGLANTQYF	TGTGCCAGTAGTGAGGGACTAGCGAATACGCAGTATTTT	TRBJ2-3	TRBD2	-	TRBV19
CASSLGLGNYGYTF	TGTGCCAGCAGCTTAGGATTAGGGAACTATGGCTACACCTTC	TRBJ1-2	-	-	TRBV5-6
CASSETTGQRQYF	TGTGCCAGCAGTGAAACTACAGGGCAAAGGCAGTACTTC	TRBJ2-7	-	-	TRBV6-5
CASSLSYTDTQYF	TGTGCCAGCAGCTTATCCTACACAGATACGCAGTATTTT	TRBJ2-3	-	-	TRBV7-2
CASSIPQGAGNYGYTF	TGTGCCAGTAGTATCCCTCAGGGGGCAGGCAACTATGGCTACACCTTC	TRBJ1-2	TRBD1	-	TRBV19
CAWSKISSTDTQYF	TGTGCCTGGAGCAAGATTTCTAGCACAGATACGCAGTATTTT	TRBJ2-3	-	-	TRBV30
CASSLDRETGLAQYF	TGTGCCAGCAGCTTAGATCGGGAGACAGGGTTGGCCCAGTACTTC	TRBJ2-5	-	-	TRBV11-2
CAWSRFGGSYEQYF	TGTGCCTGGAGTCGTTTCGGGGGATCCTACGAGCAGTACTTC	TRBJ2-7	-	-	TRBV30
CAISSGGSGNTIYF	TGTGCCATCAGTTCAGGGGGCTCTGGAAACACCATATATTTT	TRBJ1-3	TRBD1	-	TRBV10-3
CASSLVGDSNQPQHF	TGTGCCAGCAGTTTAGTGGGAGATAGCAATCAGCCCCAGCATTTT	TRBJ1-5	-	-	TRBV27
CASSSSQWSGSYNEQFF	TGTGCCAGCAGCTCCTCCCAGTGGTCCGGGAGTTACAATGAGCAGTTCTTC	TRBJ2-1	-	-	TRBV13
CASSVGRDPKQYF	TGTGCCAGCAGCGTGGGCAGGGACCCCAAGCAGTACTTC	TRBJ2-7	-	-	TRBV9
CASSVGDIDNSLHF	TGTGCCAGCAGCGTAGGGGACATAGACAATTCCCTCCACTTT	TRBJ1-6	-	medium-sized	TRBV9
CASRDGEKGGNQPQHF	TGTGCCAGCAGGGACGGAGAAAAAGGCGGCAATCAGCCCCAGCATTTT	TRBJ1-5	-	once	TRBV2
CASSPYRGWEQYF	TGTGCCAGCAGTCCCTACAGGGGCTGGGAGCAGTACTTC	TRBJ2-7	TRBD1	-	TRBV28
CASSVGGQGGYEQFF	TGTGCCAGCAGCGTAGGAGGGCAGGGCGGGTATGAGCAGTTCTTC	TRBJ2-1	-	-	TRBV9
CASSEWDRVRGGYTF	TGTGCCAGCAGTGAATGGGACAGGGTGAGAGGGGGCTACACCTTC	TRBJ1-2	TRBD1	-	TRBV28
CASSPRPRTSGETQYF	TGTGCCAGCAGCCCCAGACCACGGACCTCAGGGGAGACCCAGTACTTC	TRBJ2-5	-	-	TRBV7-9
CASSPAGTSGRETQYF	TGCGCCAGCAGCCCGGCCGGGACCTCGGGCCGAGAGACCCAGTACTTC	TRBJ2-5	-	-	TRBV5-1
CASREPGQGLKKLFF	TGTGCCAGTAGAGAACCGGGACAGGGCCTGAAAAAACTGTTTTTT	TRBJ1-4	TRBD1	-	TRBV19
CASSAQAGGNQPQHF	TGTGCCAGCTCAGCTCAAGCAGGGGGCAATCAGCCCCAGCATTTT	TRBJ1-5	-	-	TRBV18
CATSRGPGNYEQYF	TGTGCCACCAGCAGAGGTCCAGGGAACTACGAGCAGTACTTC	TRBJ2-7	-	-	TRBV15
CASSYDPGWEQYF	TGTGCCAGCAGTTACGACCCCGGTTGGGAGCAGTACTTC	TRBJ2-7	-	-	TRBV6-6
CASGSESSGNTIYF	TGTGCCAGTGGGAGCGAGAGCTCTGGAAACACCATATATTTT	TRBJ1-3	-	-	TRBV6-5
CASSPPPGDEQYF	TGTGCCAGCTCACCACCCCCCGGGGACGAGCAGTACTTC	TRBJ2-7	-	-	TRBV18
CATSRAPNTEAFF	TGTGCCACCAGCAGGGCCCCGAACACTGAAGCTTTCTTT	TRBJ1-1	-	-	TRBV15
CASSIAGGYNEQFF	TGTGCCAGCAGCATAGCGGGAGGGTACAATGAGCAGTTCTTC	TRBJ2-1	TRBD2	-	TRBV7-6
CASIRHAGTVNTGELFF	TGTGCCAGTATCCGCCACGCCGGTACTGTTAACACCGGGGAGCTGTTTTTT	TRBJ2-2	-	-	TRBV19